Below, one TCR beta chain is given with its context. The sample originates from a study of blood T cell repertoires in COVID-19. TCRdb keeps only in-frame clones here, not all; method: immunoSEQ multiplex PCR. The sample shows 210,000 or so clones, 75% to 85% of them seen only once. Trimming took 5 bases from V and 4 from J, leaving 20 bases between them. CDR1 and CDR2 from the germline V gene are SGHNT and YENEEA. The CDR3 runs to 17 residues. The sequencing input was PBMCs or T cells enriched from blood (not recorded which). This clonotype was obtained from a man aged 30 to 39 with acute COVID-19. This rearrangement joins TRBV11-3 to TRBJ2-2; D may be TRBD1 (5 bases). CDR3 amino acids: CASSQGEGHKGTGELFF. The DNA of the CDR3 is TGTGCCAGCAGCCAGGGCGAAGGGCATAAGGGCACCGGGGAGCTGTTTTTT.